This TCR beta chain was recorded in a study of identical twins (dated by TCRdb to the mid-2010s). A note on the overall study: TCR alpha and beta repertoires from monozygotic twins, unrelated adults of various ages and cord blood were deep-sequenced to test whether fetal clonotypes persist. To rule out contamination, replicate twin experiments were performed at different times with different library preparation protocols.

With respect to this clonotype: Its antigen is unknown. No base-level quality is on record; no much larger clone is a single base apart.

Broad study findings and their caveats: Invariant T cells such as MAIT and iNKT could partly confound zero-insertion analyses, though diverse VJ usage argued against this for most clonotypes. In monozygotic twins, recombination models systematically underestimated out-of-frame TCR alpha sharing, but the models matched the sharing seen between unrelated individuals. The excess sharing between twins in beta out-of-frame sequences was weaker because fewer shared sequences reduced the signal-to-noise ratio. Fewer insertions were carried by abundant cord blood beta clonotypes, a similar but weaker trend appeared in young adult naive repertoires, and no such trend appeared in memory repertoires. Because the same donors could not be followed over many years, the conclusions depended on cross-sectional statistical analysis. Out-of-frame TCR alpha sequences shared between twins showed an excess of low generation-probability sequences compared with coincidental sharing between unrelated individuals.

V drops 6 bases and J drops 4 bases, leaving 19 bases in between. Based on the germline V gene (reference sequence), the CDR1 and CDR2 sequences are DFQATT and SNEGSKA. The CDR3 sequence holds 15 residues, the cysteine and phenylalanine included. The retained sequence is limited to the CDR3, 45 bases, with the frame set at the first base. All donors were healthy Caucasians. Three pairs of female monozygotic twins, all aged roughly 18 to 29 years, were included in the twin cohort. RNA for TCR libraries was isolated from peripheral blood mononuclear cells. Library prep was done by 5' RACE. The sample was run on an Illumina HiSeq 2000. A universal primer binding site was added through template switching, and the final cDNA carried a unique molecular identifier so that TCR cDNA molecules could be counted accurately. Specific primers in the conserved constant-segment region were used to synthesize first-strand cDNA for the TCR alpha and beta chains. To control for contamination, every cDNA library was double barcoded, receiving both a SMART-Mk sample barcode and Illumina barcodes. Two successive PCR steps introduced TruSeq adapter sequences along with Illumina sample barcodes. TCR alpha and beta cDNA libraries were sequenced on the Illumina HiSeq platform with custom primers. In the source study's methods: MiGEC was used to process raw reads and extract unique molecular identifiers, and MiXCR was used to find CDR3 positions. Recombination models were inferred per individual with the repgenHMM and IGoR tools using an EM algorithm. The tcR package in R was used for shared clonotype analysis, with sharing normalized by the product of cloneset sizes. To study raw recombination free of thymic and clonal selection effects, out-of-frame nonproductive sequences were analyzed. TCRdb reprocessing: public reads trimmed at Q25 with fastp, clones called with MiXCR, in-frame beta chains kept. Entries are consolidated by CDR3 protein sequence, retaining the most common genes and DNA. TCRdb's processing, not the authors', yielded these V and J calls. The sample table lists around 960,000 distinct CDR3 sequences, 9% to 15% of them with a count of one. Jointly, the top ten make up about 1.5% of the sample.

These data also featured in a second study, about yellow fever vaccine responses in identical twins. Drawing on the second study: The authors reported that the T cell response to vaccination in identical twins appeared partly convergent and partly personalized. Focusing on identical twins, the study followed the T cell clones that responded to the vaccine, and did so with precision.

The sequence was obtained from a woman between 18 and 30 years old in good health. The source material was PBMCs. The V gene is TRBV20-1 and the J gene is TRBJ2-1, with no confidently assigned D gene. At the DNA level, the sequence is TGCAGTGCCCCGGCTGGCCCAGTGGTTTACAATGAGCAGTTCTTC. It codes for CSAPAGPVVYNEQFF.